This T cell receptor (beta chain) was captured by sequencing in a study of T cell changes during pregnancy in multiple sclerosis (dated by TCRdb to about 2019). About the full investigation: The study examined how the T cell repertoire changed over the course of pregnancy in women with multiple sclerosis.

Receptors were amplified or captured by the immunoSEQ multiplex PCR assay. Entries here come from immuneACCESS through TCRdb and include only in-frame sequences with V and J called. Some clones fail to appear in such tables; in the studies checked, an unresolved V gene covers under half of the shortfall, and the cause of the remainder is unknown. This sample lists around 100,000 clones; 92% were detected once. About 2% of the sample goes to the ten largest clones. As regards this clone: The antigen it recognizes is unknown. One base away there is no much larger clone; base qualities are not given.

The CDR3, from cysteine to phenylalanine, totals 14 residues. Only the CDR3 region is kept as DNA, spanning 42 bases read in frame from base 1. The V end gives up 5 bases and the J end 7 bases, leaving 8 bases in the junction not matched to a gene. The germline V gene encodes CDR1 MGHDK and CDR2 SYGVNS. This chain joins TRBV25-1 to TRBJ1-2; 9 middle bases align to TRBD1. This TCR was recovered from a female donor with multiple sclerosis, enrolled in a pregnancy study. Material: peripheral blood, obtained after pregnancy. The CDR3 has the sequence CASSPTGGATGYTF. The nucleotides are TGTGCCAGCAGTCCTACAGGGGGCGCGACTGGCTACACCTTC.